Each of the 4 T cell receptor beta chains below was sequenced from the same sample in a study of Graves' ophthalmopathy and Graves' hyperthyroidism. RNA transcripts provided the template for amplifying TCR beta CDR3 regions. HTBI primers served in a first-round RT-PCR, which a second-round multiplex PCR followed. In TCRdb, the multiplex PCR reads were re-called with MiXCR into one record per CDR3 protein. This sample has 400,000 to 450,000 distinct CDR3 sequences; 21% occur once, and the top ten carry roughly 3.2%. Specimen: peripheral blood. Source of these receptors: a woman younger than 30 with stable Graves' hyperthyroidism.

The J gene is TRBJ1-6, the V gene TRBV20-1; D gene ambiguous. The ends were cut back, 5 bases at V and 3 bases at J, with 17 bases in the middle. The germline V gene encodes CDR1 DFQATT and CDR2 SNEGSKA (reference sequence). The CDR3 consists of 16 residues. The CDR3 spells CSALKNRGIYNSPLHF. CDR3 sequence (DNA): TGCAGTGCTCTGAAAAATCGGGGAATCTATAATTCACCCCTCCACTTT.

This clonotype was seen many times. The chain employs TRBV27 and TRBJ2-5, with D tentatively TRBD2 (6 bases). Germline values: CDR1 MNHEY, CDR2 SMNVEV (reference sequence). The CDR3 contains 15 residues. The V end lost 5 bases, the J end lost 2 bases, and 15 bases lay between the germline ends. CDR3 sequence reads: CASSRFNGRQETQYF. CDR3 in DNA: TGTGCCAGCAGTCGGTTTAACGGGAGACAAGAGACCCAGTACTTC.

Concerning this clonotype: The junction and the germline gene differ at one end; a read error may be behind it. V gene TRBV18 combines with J gene TRBJ2-2, with D possibly being TRBD1 (5 bases). The CDR3 has 14 amino acids. Germline CDR1 KGHSH, CDR2 LQKENI. The CDR3 DNA reads as TGTGCCAGCTCGCCACAGGAGAACACCGGGGAGCTGTTTTTT. Translated: CASSPQENTGELFF. Full variable domain (missing parts from reference TRBV18 and TRBJ2-2): NAGVMQNPRHLVRRRGQEARLRCSPMKGHSHVYWYRQLPEEGLKFMVYLQKENIIDESGMPKERFSAEFPKEGPSILRIQQVVRGDSAAYFCASSPQENTGELFFGEGSRLTVL.

This clonotype was found many times. The chain carries TRBV6-1 and TRBJ2-7; D tentatively fits TRBD1 or TRBD2 (5 bases each). The CDR3 runs 15 residues. The germline V and J ends were trimmed by 2 bases and 3 bases, with 14 bases remaining between them. Per germline, CDR1 MNHNS and CDR2 SASEGT. CDR3: CASSESGGRYYEQYF. The DNA for the CDR3 is TGTGCCAGCAGTGAAAGTGGGGGAAGATACTACGAGCAGTACTTC.